Listed below are T cell receptor beta chains from one sample, sequenced in a study of post-analysis software for immune sequencing data. TCRdb independently ran MiXCR on the PCR reads; one entry per CDR3 protein. The sample contains roughly 800,000 distinct CDR3 sequences, approximately 30% of which appear only once. Sequenced: blood. The receptor set was obtained from a girl aged 10 to 17 with multiple sclerosis. Each CDR3 is given with its conserved first and last residue. Fields, in order: clone size, D gene, V gene, J gene, CDR3 protein, CDR3 DNA. A D gene is named only where the DNA matches it firmly. A row's size may be missing; if present it is once, few, many or a size class.

size: .
D: TRBD2
V: TRBV6-5
J: TRBJ2-5
CDR3: CASSSAGTPETQYF
DNA: TGTGCCAGCAGTTCAGCGGGAACCCCGGAGACCCAGTACTTC

size: .
D: .
V: TRBV5-6
J: TRBJ2-1
CDR3: CASSPDPSEQFF
DNA: TGTGCCAGCAGTCCGGACCCGAGTGAGCAGTTCTTC

size: once
D: .
V: TRBV4-3
J: TRBJ1-2
CDR3: CASAPGDGGYGYTF
DNA: TGCGCCAGCGCGCCGGGGGACGGAGGGTACGGCTACACCTTC

size: .
D: .
V: TRBV21-1
J: TRBJ2-7
CDR3: CASSRLAELQEQSSYNEQYF
DNA: TGTGCCAGCAGCAGACTAGCGGAGCTCCAAGAGCAGAGCTCCTACAATGAGCAGTACTTC

size: .
D: TRBD2
V: TRBV5-5
J: TRBJ2-5
CDR3: CASTWWGGYQETQYF
DNA: TGTGCCAGCACCTGGTGGGGGGGGTACCAAGAGACCCAGTACTTC

size: few
D: .
V: TRBV3-1
J: TRBJ1-6
CDR3: CASSRGMGARNSPLHF
DNA: TGTGCCAGCAGCCGGGGAATGGGGGCGCGGAATTCACCCCTCCACTTT

size: .
D: .
V: TRBV5-1
J: TRBJ1-2
CDR3: CASSLTGRGDGYTF
DNA: TGCGCCAGCAGCCTGACGGGCAGAGGCGACGGCTACACCTTC

size: .
D: .
V: TRBV4-1
J: TRBJ1-6
CDR3: CASSQDFGTHGSSYNSPLHF
DNA: TGCGCCAGCAGCCAAGATTTTGGGACGCATGGGAGCTCCTATAATTCACCCCTCCACTTT

size: many
D: TRBD2
V: TRBV29-1
J: TRBJ2-1
CDR3: CSVGGRVAGAVYNEQFF
DNA: TGCAGCGTTGGGGGGAGAGTCGCGGGAGCGGTCTACAATGAGCAGTTCTTC

size: few
D: .
V: TRBV11-3
J: TRBJ2-1
CDR3: CASSLGRGGWAYNEQFF
DNA: TGTGCCAGCAGCTTAGGGAGGGGAGGATGGGCCTACAATGAGCAGTTCTTC

size: many
D: TRBD2
V: TRBV5-1
J: TRBJ2-7
CDR3: CASSQAPTSDYEQYF
DNA: TGCGCCAGCAGCCAGGCCCCGACTAGCGATTACGAGCAGTACTTC

size: few
D: .
V: TRBV7-9
J: TRBJ2-3
CDR3: CASSLGEIGPPDTQYF
DNA: TGTGCCAGCAGCTTAGGCGAGATTGGGCCCCCAGATACGCAGTATTTT

size: few
D: .
V: TRBV7-2
J: TRBJ1-1
CDR3: CASSATPGLEAFF
DNA: TGTGCCAGCAGCGCGACCCCGGGCCTCGAAGCTTTCTTT

size: .
D: .
V: TRBV28
J: TRBJ1-2
CDR3: CAAGRANHGYTF
DNA: TGTGCCGCGGGGAGGGCGAACCATGGCTACACCTTC

size: few
D: TRBD1
V: TRBV10-3
J: TRBJ1-2
CDR3: CAIRPTGGNYGYTF
DNA: TGTGCCATCAGACCGACAGGGGGGAACTATGGCTACACCTTC

size: many
D: .
V: TRBV25-1
J: TRBJ2-3
CDR3: CASSQGPDTQYF
DNA: TGTGCCAGCAGCCAGGGACCAGATACGCAGTATTTT